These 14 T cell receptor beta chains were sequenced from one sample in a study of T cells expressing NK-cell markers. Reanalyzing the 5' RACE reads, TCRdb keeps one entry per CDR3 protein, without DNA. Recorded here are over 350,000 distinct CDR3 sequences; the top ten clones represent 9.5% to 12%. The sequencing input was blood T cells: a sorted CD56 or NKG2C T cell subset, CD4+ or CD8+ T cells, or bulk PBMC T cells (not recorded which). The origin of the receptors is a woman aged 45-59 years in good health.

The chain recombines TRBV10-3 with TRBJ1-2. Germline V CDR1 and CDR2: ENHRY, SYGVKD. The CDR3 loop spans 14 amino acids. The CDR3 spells CAIRDSRDVSGYTF.

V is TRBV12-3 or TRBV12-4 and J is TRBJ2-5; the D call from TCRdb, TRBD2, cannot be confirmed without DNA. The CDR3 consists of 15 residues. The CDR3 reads CASSPGLAGFETQYF.

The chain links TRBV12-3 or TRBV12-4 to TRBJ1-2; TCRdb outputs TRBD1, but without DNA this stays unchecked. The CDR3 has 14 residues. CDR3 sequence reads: CAITPYRDNYGYTF.

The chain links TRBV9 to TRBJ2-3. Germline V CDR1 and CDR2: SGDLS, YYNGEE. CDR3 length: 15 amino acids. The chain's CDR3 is CASSGYSSSTDTQYF.

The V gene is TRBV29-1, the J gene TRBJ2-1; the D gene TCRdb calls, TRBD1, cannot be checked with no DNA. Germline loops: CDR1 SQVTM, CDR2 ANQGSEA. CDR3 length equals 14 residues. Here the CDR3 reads CSVKQGALVFEQFF.

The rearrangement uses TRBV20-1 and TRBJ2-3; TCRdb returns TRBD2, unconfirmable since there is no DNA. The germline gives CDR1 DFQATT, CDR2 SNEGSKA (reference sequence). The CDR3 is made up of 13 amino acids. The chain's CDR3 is CSARPAHQDTQYF.

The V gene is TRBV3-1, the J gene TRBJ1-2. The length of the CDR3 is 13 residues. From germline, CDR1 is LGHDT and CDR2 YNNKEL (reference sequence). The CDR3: CASSQDLVYGYTF.

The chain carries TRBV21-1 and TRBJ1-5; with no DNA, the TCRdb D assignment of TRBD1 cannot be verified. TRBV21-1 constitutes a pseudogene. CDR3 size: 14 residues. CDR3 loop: CAIRGRYSNQPQHF.

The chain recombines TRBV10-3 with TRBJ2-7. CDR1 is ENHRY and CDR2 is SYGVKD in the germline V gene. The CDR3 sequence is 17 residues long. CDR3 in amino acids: CAISESGVISFSYEQYF.

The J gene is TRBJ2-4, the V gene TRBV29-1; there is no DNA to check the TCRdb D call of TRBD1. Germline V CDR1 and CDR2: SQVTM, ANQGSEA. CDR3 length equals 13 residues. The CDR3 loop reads CSVLSLAKNIQYF.

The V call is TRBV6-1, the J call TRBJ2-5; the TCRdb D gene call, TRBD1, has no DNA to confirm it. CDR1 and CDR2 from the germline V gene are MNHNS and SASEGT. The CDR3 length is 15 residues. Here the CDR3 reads CASQAGTGFWETQYF.

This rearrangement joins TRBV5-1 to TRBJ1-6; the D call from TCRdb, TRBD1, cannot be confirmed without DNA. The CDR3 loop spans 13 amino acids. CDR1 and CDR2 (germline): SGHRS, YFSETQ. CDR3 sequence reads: CASSLVGDSPLHF.

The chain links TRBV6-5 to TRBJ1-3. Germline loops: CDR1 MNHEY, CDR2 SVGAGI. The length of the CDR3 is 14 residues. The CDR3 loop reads CASKPYNSGNTIYF.

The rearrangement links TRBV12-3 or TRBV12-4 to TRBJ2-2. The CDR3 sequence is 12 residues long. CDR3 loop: CASSLGSGELFF.